What follows are 14 T cell receptor beta chains derived from one specimen sequenced in a study of beta chain features in type 1 diabetes. The isolated RNA, all of it, was reverse transcribed, so expressed TCRB transcripts were what got sequenced. The data were produced by immunoSEQ multiplex PCR, yet TCRdb's version contains in-frame clones alone and is incomplete. The sample has almost 350,000 clones, around 20% seen once. The material sequenced was naive CD4+ T cells from blood. These TCRs come from a woman under 30 in good health.

The chain joins TRBV30 to TRBJ1-2, with 7 bases that match TRBD1. Germline CDR1 reads GTSNPN; CDR2 reads SVGIG (reference sequence). V lost 4 bases, J lost 8 bases, and 16 bases stayed unmatched. The CDR3 has 15 residues. The DNA for the CDR3 is TGTGCCTGGAAGCGTCCGGGGACAGACCGACGGGGCTACACCTTC. Amino acid sequence: CAWKRPGTDRRGYTF.

This clone was counted between two and nine times. The junction shows a germline mismatch at one end, possibly a read error. The chain is built from TRBV30 and TRBJ2-7, with D maybe TRBD1 (6 bases). This CDR3 is 16 amino acids long. Looked up from germline, CDR1 is GTSNPN and CDR2 is SVGIG (reference sequence). DNA of the CDR3: TGTGCCTGGAGTTATGGGGACACCGCAGGCTCCCACGAGCAGTACTTC. It translates to CAWSYGDTAGSHEQYF.

This chain uses TRBV5-1 with TRBJ2-3; TRBD2 might be the D (6 bases). V lost 0 bases to trimming and J lost 0 bases, with 8 bases between them. Germline-derived CDR1 and CDR2 are SGHRS and YFSETQ. This CDR3 region has 15 residues. The CDR3 bases are TGCGCCAGCAGCTTGGCCGGGACTAGCACAGATACGCAGTATTTT. Protein sequence: CASSLAGTSTDTQYF.

This clone was detected only a few times. The chain links TRBV10-3 to TRBJ1-2; 7 nucleotides align to TRBD1. In germline, CDR1 is ENHRY, CDR2 SYGVKD. J was trimmed by 3 bases and V by 3 bases; bases with no gene match: 4. The CDR3 is 14 residues long. The CDR3 nucleotides read TGTGCCATCAGTGAAAGACAGGGTGACTATGGCTACACCTTC. It specifies CAISERQGDYGYTF.

This clone was seen more than once but under ten times. The rearrangement uses TRBV5-1 and TRBJ2-1; D gene uncertain. The CDR3 is 13 residues long. The ends were cut back, 1 base at V and 2 bases at J, with 4 bases in the middle. Germline V lookup: CDR1 SGHRS, CDR2 YFSETQ. Here the CDR3 reads CASSLNTYNEQFF. CDR3 sequence (DNA): TGCGCCAGCAGCTTGAACACCTACAATGAGCAGTTCTTC.

This clone occurred a few times. The chain is built from TRBV9 and TRBJ2-1; 7 bases align to TRBD1. V dropped 4 bases and J dropped 2; count of bases not matched to a gene: 6. The CDR3 totals 15 residues. Looked up from germline, CDR1 is SGDLS and CDR2 is YYNGEE. CDR3 sequence reads: CASSLQGDTYNEQFF. The CDR3 DNA follows: TGTGCCAGCAGCCTCCAGGGGGACACCTACAATGAGCAGTTCTTC.

This clone came up a few times. CDR3 loop: CASSSSGDTQYF. The CDR3 DNA reads as TGCGCCAGCAGCTCTAGCGGGGATACGCAGTATTTT. The rearrangement uses TRBV5-1 and TRBJ2-3; 8 positions agree with TRBD2. The CDR3 runs to 12 residues. V lost 3 bases to trimming and J lost 6 bases; unmatched junction nucleotides: 0. CDR1 and CDR2 (germline): SGHRS, YFSETQ.

The chain combines TRBV30 with TRBJ1-5, with D maybe TRBD1 (6 bases). The CDR3 is made up of 13 amino acids. Trimming cost V 2 bases and J 6 bases, with 11 bases left between them. CDR1 GTSNPN and CDR2 SVGIG come from the germline V gene (reference sequence). CDR3 region: CAWSPGERQPQHF. CDR3 nucleotides: TGTGCCTGGAGTCCAGGGGAACGTCAGCCCCAGCATTTT.

This clone was seen a handful of times. This chain uses TRBV30 with TRBJ1-6; no definite D call. The CDR3 covers 13 residues. CDR1 and CDR2 (germline): GTSNPN, SVGIG (reference sequence). Trimming left V 4 bases short and J 3 bases short, with 7 bases between. The chain's CDR3 is CAWTRIYNSPLHF. As DNA, the CDR3 is TGTGCCTGGACCAGAATCTATAATTCACCCCTCCACTTT.

This clone was seen only a few times. The gene calls are TRBV27 and TRBJ2-7; 7 bases agree with TRBD2. The CDR3 extends over 12 amino acids. Germline values: CDR1 MNHEY, CDR2 SMNVEV (reference sequence). V shed 8 bases, J shed 3 bases, and the junction held 4 bases outside the gene matches. The CDR3, as DNA: TGTGCCAGCGTTGGGGGGGGCTACGAGCAGTACTTC. As protein: CASVGGGYEQYF.

The gene calls are TRBV27 and TRBJ1-2; 9 bases map to TRBD1. CDR3 size: 15 residues. The V and J ends lost 5 bases and 8 bases, in that order; junction bases with no gene match: 12. CDR1 is MNHEY and CDR2 is SMNVEV in the germline V gene (reference sequence). The CDR3 region is CASSLYRGRDKGYTF. CDR3 nucleotides: TGTGCCAGCAGTCTGTACAGGGGGCGCGATAAAGGCTACACCTTC.

This chain uses TRBV4-1 with TRBJ1-2, with D perhaps matching TRBD1 (5 bases). Germline lookup yields CDR1 MGHRA and CDR2 YSYEKL. The CDR3 runs 13 residues. The V end lost 1 base, the J end lost 6 bases, and 9 bases lay between the germline ends. CDR3 DNA sequence: TGCGCCAGCAGCCAAGGACGGGGGAATGGCTACACCTTC. It specifies CASSQGRGNGYTF.

V usage is TRBV4-3 and J usage is TRBJ2-2, with D perhaps TRBD1 (5 bases). CDR1 is LGHNA and CDR2 is YSLEER in the germline V gene. Trimming took off 3 bases at V and 1 base at J, with 6 bases between the two ends. The CDR3 consists of 14 residues. CDR3 region: CASSHGQNTGELFF. Here the CDR3 DNA reads TGCGCCAGCAGCCACGGACAGAACACCGGGGAGCTGTTTTTT.

This clone was observed a few times. The V gene is TRBV5-1, the J gene TRBJ2-1; a weak D match, TRBD1 (5 bases). The CDR3 runs to 15 residues. V was clipped by 1 base and J by 1 base, with 9 bases between them. CDR1 SGHRS and CDR2 YFSETQ come from the germline V gene. The DNA for the CDR3 is TGCGCCAGCAGCTTGACCAGGGCTTCCTACAATGAGCAGTTCTTC. Its protein product is CASSLTRASYNEQFF. The full variable domain, rest sourced from reference TRBV5-1 and TRBJ2-1, is KAGVTQTPRYLIKTRGQQVTLSCSPISGHRSVSWYQQTPGQGLQFLFEYFSETQRNKGNFPGRFSGRQFSNSRSEMNVSTLELGDSALYLCASSLTRASYNEQFFGPGTRLTVL.